Shown below are 12 T cell receptor beta chains from a single sample sequenced in a study of blood T cell repertoires in COVID-19 (dated by TCRdb to 2018 to 2020). The library came from the immunoSEQ multiplex PCR assay. This immuneACCESS table, as held by TCRdb, lists in-frame sequences with V and J called but not all clones. Of the missing ones, under half trace to an unresolved V gene in checked studies; the others have no known cause. For this sample there are some 270,000 clones; about 82% appear just once. About 9.1% of the sample belongs to the ten largest clones. The sample was PBMCs or T cells enriched from blood (not recorded which). These receptors came from a woman aged 50 to 60 with acute COVID-19.

The V and J genes are TRBV4-3 and TRBJ2-1; maybe TRBD2 (6 bases). Looked up from germline, CDR1 is LGHNA and CDR2 is YSLEER. V was clipped by 0 bases and J by 9 bases, with 15 bases between them. CDR3 length: 15 amino acids. The chain's CDR3 is CASSQDEGSGGEQFF. CDR3 sequence (DNA): TGCGCCAGCAGCCAAGATGAGGGTAGCGGAGGTGAGCAGTTCTTC.

This chain joins TRBV10-3 and TRBJ1-2; no reliable D call. V was trimmed by 0 bases and J by 2 bases, leaving 13 bases between them. This CDR3 has 16 residues. Germline V gene sequence: CDR1 ENHRY, CDR2 SYGVKD. The DNA of the CDR3 is TGTGCCATCAGTGAGTCGGGCAGTCCGGGAAACTATGGCTACACCTTC. It translates to CAISESGSPGNYGYTF.

J is TRBJ1-2 and V is TRBV10-3, with D unclear. The V end lost 0 bases, the J end lost 4 bases, and 9 bases lay between the germline ends. The germline V gene has CDR1 ENHRY and CDR2 SYGVKD. This CDR3 has 14 amino acids. This CDR3 is CAISESGLVYGYTF. The CDR3 DNA reads TGTGCCATCAGTGAGTCGGGCCTCGTCTATGGCTACACCTTC.

This chain links TRBV6-5 with TRBJ2-5; 9 bases map to TRBD1. The CDR3 extends over 15 amino acids. Germline CDR1 MNHEY, CDR2 SVGAGI. J lost 2 bases, V lost 6 bases, and 7 bases had no gene match. DNA for the CDR3: TGTGCCAGCAGGGACAGGGGTAAGGGTCAAGAGACCCAGTACTTC. It specifies CASRDRGKGQETQYF.

This clone was recorded only once. This rearrangement joins TRBV11-2 to TRBJ1-2; D remains unclear. Germline values: CDR1 SGHAT, CDR2 FQNNGV. V lost 2 bases and J lost 1, with 5 bases in between. The CDR3 runs to 13 residues. As DNA, the CDR3 is TGTGCCAGCAGCTTATCCAGTAACTATGGCTACACCTTC. This sequence encodes CASSLSSNYGYTF.

This chain links TRBV7-9 with TRBJ1-5; 8 bases map to TRBD1. This CDR3 has 17 residues. Trimming cost V 0 bases and J 3 bases; bases outside gene matches: 7. Germline V gene lookup returns CDR1 SEHNR and CDR2 FQNEAQ (reference sequence). The DNA of the CDR3 is TGTGCCAGCAGCTTAGCCCGACAGGGGCCTTTCAATCAGCCCCAGCATTTT. The encoded protein is CASSLARQGPFNQPQHF.

The chain carries TRBV6-5 and TRBJ1-5; tentatively, D is TRBD1 (5 bases). Germline CDR1 and CDR2: MNHEY and SVGAGI. This CDR3 has 15 residues. The V end lost 5 bases, the J end lost 1 base, and 12 bases lay between the germline ends. The CDR3 nucleotides are TGTGCCAGCAGTATAGGGGTTCTAAGCAATCAGCCCCAGCATTTT. As protein: CASSIGVLSNQPQHF.

The chain recombines TRBV7-9 with TRBJ2-7; D may be TRBD2 (6 bases). There are 16 residues in the CDR3. Germline CDR1 is SEHNR and CDR2 is FQNEAQ (reference sequence). Deletions cut 5 bases from V and 0 bases from J, with 17 bases between. In nucleotides, the CDR3 is TGTGCCAGCAGCCTACGACGGGCGGGGAACTCCTACGAGCAGTACTTC. This sequence encodes CASSLRRAGNSYEQYF.

The chain recombines TRBV20-1 with TRBJ1-4; D perhaps matches TRBD1 (5 bases). CDR3 length: 11 amino acids. The germline V and J ends were trimmed by 6 bases and 5 bases, with 7 bases remaining between them. Germline V gives CDR1 DFQATT, CDR2 SNEGSKA (reference sequence). DNA of the CDR3: TGCAGTGCGCGGACAAATGAAAAACTGTTTTTT. Translating it yields CSARTNEKLFF.

The CDR3 region is CASNIGAGGVYGYTF. CDR3 in DNA: TGTGCCAGTAATATCGGGGCAGGGGGAGTCTATGGCTACACCTTC. J is TRBJ1-2 and V is TRBV19, with TRBD1 identical over 7 bases. Per the germline V gene, CDR1 is LNHDA and CDR2 is SQIVND (reference sequence). The V and J ends lost 7 bases and 4 bases, in that order; junction bases with no gene match: 12. CDR3 length: 15 amino acids.

The chain recombines TRBV6-6 with TRBJ1-2; D is ambiguous. Germline V lookup: CDR1 MNHNY, CDR2 SVGAGI (reference sequence). Trimming removed 6 bases from V and 3 bases from J, with 11 bases in between. This CDR3 spans 13 amino acids. The CDR3 bases are TGTGCCAGCAGCCAGACGGCGGACTATGGCTACACCTTC. This gives the protein CASSQTADYGYTF.

The chain is built from TRBV7-9 and TRBJ2-1; 9 positions match TRBD2. Germline CDR1 and CDR2: SEHNR and FQNEAQ (reference sequence). Unmatched junction bases numbered 5, after V lost 7 bases and J lost 13 bases. The CDR3 extends over 11 amino acids. This CDR3 reads CASTAGGNQFF. CDR3 bases: TGTGCCAGCACAGCGGGGGGCAATCAGTTCTTC.